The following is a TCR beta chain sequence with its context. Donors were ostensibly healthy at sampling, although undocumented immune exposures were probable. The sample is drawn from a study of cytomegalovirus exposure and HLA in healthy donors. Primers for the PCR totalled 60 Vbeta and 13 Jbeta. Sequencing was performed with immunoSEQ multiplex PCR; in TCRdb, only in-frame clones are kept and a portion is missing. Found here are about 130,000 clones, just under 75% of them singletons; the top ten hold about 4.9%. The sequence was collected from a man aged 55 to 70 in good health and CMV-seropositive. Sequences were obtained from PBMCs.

The DNA for the CDR3 is TGTGCCACCAGCAGAGATCAGGGAGGGGAGACCCAGTACTTC. It translates to CATSRDQGGETQYF. V usage is TRBV15 and J usage is TRBJ2-5; 7 bases fit TRBD2. Germline V lookup: CDR1 LNHNV, CDR2 YYDKDF (reference sequence). Trimming at V came to 0 bases and at J to 5 bases, leaving 3 bases not matched to a gene. This CDR3 has 14 amino acids.